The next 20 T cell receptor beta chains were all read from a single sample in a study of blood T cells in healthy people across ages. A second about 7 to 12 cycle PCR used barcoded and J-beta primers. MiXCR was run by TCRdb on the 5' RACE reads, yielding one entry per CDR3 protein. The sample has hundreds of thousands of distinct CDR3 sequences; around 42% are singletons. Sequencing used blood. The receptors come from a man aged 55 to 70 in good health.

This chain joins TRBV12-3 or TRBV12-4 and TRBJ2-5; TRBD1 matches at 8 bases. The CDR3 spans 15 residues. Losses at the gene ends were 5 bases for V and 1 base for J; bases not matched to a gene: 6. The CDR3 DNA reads TGTGCCAGCAGTACAAGACAGGGGCCCCAAGAGACCCAGTACTTC. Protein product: CASSTRQGPQETQYF.

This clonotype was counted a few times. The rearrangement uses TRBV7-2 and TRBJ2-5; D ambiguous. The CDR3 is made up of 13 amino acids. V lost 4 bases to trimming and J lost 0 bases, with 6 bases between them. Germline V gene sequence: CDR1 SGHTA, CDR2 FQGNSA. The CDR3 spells CASSSQYQETQYF. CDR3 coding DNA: TGTGCCAGCAGCTCCCAGTACCAAGAGACCCAGTACTTC.

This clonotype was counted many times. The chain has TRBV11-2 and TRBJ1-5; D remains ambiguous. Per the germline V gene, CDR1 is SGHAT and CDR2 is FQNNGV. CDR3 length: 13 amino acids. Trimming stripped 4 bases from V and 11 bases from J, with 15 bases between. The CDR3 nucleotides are TGTGCCAGCAGCTACGTTAGAGGGTCTGCCCAGCATTTT. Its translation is CASSYVRGSAQHF. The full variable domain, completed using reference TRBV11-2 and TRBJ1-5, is EAGVAQSPRYKIIEKRQSVAFWCNPISGHATLYWYQQILGQGPKLLIQFQNNGVVDDSQLPKDRFSAERLKGVDSTLKIQPAKLEDSAVYLCASSYVRGSAQHFGDGTRLSIL.

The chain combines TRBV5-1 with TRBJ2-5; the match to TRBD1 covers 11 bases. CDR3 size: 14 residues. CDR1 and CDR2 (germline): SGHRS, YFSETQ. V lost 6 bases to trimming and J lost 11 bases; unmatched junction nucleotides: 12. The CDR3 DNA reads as TGCGCCAGCATTTCCGGGACAGGGGGGGAAGAGCAGTACTTC. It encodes CASISGTGGEEQYF.

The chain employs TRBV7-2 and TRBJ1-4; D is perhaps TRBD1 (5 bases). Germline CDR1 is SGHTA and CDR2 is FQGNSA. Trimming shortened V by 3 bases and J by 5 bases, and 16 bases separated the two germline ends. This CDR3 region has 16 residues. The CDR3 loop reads CASSLAQKEGNEKLFF. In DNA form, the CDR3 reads TGTGCCAGCAGCTTGGCCCAAAAGGAGGGGAATGAAAAACTGTTTTTT. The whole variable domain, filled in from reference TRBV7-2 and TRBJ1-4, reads GAGVSQSPSNKVTEKGKDVELRCDPISGHTALYWYRQSLGQGLEFLIYFQGNSAPDKSGLPSDRFSAERTGGSVSTLTIQRTQQEDSAVYLCASSLAQKEGNEKLFFGSGTQLSVL.

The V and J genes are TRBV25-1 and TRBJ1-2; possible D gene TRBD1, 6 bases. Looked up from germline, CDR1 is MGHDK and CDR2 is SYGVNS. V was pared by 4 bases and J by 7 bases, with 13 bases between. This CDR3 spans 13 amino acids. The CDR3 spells CASSVGHRPGYTF. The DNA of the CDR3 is TGTGCCAGCAGTGTGGGACACCGACCTGGCTACACCTTC.

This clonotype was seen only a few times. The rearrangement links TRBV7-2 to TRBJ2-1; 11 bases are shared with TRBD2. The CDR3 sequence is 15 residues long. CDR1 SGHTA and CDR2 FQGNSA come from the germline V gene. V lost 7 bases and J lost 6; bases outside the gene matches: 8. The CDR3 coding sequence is TGTGCCAGCAAAACGCTAGCGGGGGGAAGCAATGAGCAGTTCTTC. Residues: CASKTLAGGSNEQFF.

The DNA for the CDR3 is TGTGCCAGCAGTAGCAACCGACTAGCCAAAAACATTCAGTACTTC. As protein: CASSSNRLAKNIQYF. This chain connects TRBV6-2 or TRBV6-3 to TRBJ2-4; unclear D gene. Per the germline V gene, CDR1 is MNHEY and CDR2 is SVGEGT. The CDR3 runs 15 residues. Trimming pared 5 bases from V and 0 bases from J, leaving 11 bases between.

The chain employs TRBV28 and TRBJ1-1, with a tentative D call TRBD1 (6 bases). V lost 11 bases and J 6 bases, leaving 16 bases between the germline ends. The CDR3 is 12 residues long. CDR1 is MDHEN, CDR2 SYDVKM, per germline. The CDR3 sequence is CAAGAGVAEAFF. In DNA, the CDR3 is TGTGCCGCCGGGGCAGGGGTCGCTGAAGCTTTCTTT.

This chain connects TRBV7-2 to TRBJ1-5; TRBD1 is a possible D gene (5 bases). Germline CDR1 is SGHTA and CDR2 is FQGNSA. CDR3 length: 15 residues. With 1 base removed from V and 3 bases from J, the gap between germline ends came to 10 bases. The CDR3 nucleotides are TGTGCCAGCAGCTTAGAGGGGACGTTCAATCAGCCCCAGCATTTT. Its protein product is CASSLEGTFNQPQHF.

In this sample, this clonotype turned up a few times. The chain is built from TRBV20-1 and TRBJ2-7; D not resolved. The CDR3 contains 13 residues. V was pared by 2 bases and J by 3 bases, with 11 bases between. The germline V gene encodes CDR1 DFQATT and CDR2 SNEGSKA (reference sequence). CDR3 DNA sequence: TGCAGTGCTAGACTCCCGCAGAGCTACGAGCAGTACTTC. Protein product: CSARLPQSYEQYF.

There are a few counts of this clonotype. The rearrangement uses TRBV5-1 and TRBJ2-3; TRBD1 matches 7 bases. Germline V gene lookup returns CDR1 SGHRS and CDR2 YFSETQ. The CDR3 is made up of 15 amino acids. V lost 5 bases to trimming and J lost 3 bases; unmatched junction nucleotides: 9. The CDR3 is CASRLQQGYTDTQYF. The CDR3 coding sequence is TGCGCCAGCAGGTTGCAACAGGGGTATACAGATACGCAGTATTTT.

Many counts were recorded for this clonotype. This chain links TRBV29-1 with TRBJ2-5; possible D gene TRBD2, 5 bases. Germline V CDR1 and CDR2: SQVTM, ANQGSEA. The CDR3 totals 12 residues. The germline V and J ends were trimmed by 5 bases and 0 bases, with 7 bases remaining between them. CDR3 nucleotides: TGCAGCGTTTCCGGGGACCAAGAGACCCAGTACTTC. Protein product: CSVSGDQETQYF.

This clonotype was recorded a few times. Here the CDR3 reads CASSRSGTGFETQYF. The CDR3, as DNA: TGTGCCAGCAGTCGCTCCGGGACAGGGTTTGAGACCCAGTACTTC. The chain links TRBV9 to TRBJ2-5, with 9 bases identical to TRBD1. The junction had 10 bases not matched to a gene; V was cut back by 5 bases and J by 5 bases. The CDR3 contains 15 residues. Germline CDR1 and CDR2: SGDLS and YYNGEE.

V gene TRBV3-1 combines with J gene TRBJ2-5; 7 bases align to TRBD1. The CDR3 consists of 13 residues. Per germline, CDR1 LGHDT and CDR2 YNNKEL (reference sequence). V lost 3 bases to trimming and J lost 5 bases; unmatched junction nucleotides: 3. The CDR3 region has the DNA TGTGCCAGCAGCCACTCGGACAGGGAGACCCAGTACTTC. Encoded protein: CASSHSDRETQYF.

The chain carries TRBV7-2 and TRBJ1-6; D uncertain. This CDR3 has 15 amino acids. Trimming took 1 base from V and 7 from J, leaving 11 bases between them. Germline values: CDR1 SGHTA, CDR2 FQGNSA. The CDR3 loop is CASSLGSQGNSPLHF. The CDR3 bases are TGTGCCAGCAGCTTAGGGAGCCAAGGGAATTCACCCCTCCACTTT.

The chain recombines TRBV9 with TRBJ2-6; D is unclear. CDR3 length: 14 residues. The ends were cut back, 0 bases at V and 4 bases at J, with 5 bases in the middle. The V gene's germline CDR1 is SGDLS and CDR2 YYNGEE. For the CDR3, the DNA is TGTGCCAGCAGCGTAGTGGGGGGGGCCAACGTCCTGACTTTC. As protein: CASSVVGGANVLTF.

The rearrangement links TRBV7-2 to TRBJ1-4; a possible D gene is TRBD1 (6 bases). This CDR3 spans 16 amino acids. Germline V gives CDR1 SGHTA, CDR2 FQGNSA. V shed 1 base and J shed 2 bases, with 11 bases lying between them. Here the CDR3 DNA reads TGTGCCAGCAGCTTAGGGGGGGCTTTGACTAATGAAAAACTGTTTTTT. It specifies CASSLGGALTNEKLFF.

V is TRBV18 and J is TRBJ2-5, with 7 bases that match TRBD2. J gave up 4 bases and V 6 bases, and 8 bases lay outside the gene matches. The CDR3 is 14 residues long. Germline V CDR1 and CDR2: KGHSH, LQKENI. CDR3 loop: CASSPTREGETQYF. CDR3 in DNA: TGTGCCAGCTCGCCAACTAGGGAGGGAGAGACCCAGTACTTC.

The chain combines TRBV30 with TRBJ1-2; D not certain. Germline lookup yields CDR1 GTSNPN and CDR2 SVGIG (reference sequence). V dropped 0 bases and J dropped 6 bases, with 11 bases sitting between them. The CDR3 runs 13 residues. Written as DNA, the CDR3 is TGTGCCTGGAGTGTACTAAGAGGGAATGGCTACACCTTC. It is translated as CAWSVLRGNGYTF.